These 25 T cell receptor beta chains were all obtained from the same sample, sequenced in a study of blood T cell repertoires in COVID-19. Method: immunoSEQ multiplex PCR; TCRdb's copy keeps in-frame clones and lacks some. The table has some 120,000 clones, about four fifths seen once; the top ten hold about a sixth. Material: peripheral blood. These receptors were obtained from a woman aged 45-60 years with acute or convalescent COVID-19.

The chain joins TRBV3-1 (or the pseudogene TRBV3-2) to TRBJ2-7; 7 nucleotides line up with TRBD1. The J segment lost 3 bases and the V segment lost 4 bases, leaving 6 bases of the junction unmatched. The CDR3 has 14 residues. The germline V gene encodes CDR1 LGHDT and CDR2 YNNKEL (reference sequence). CDR3 sequence reads: CASSRTGVSYEQYF. In DNA, the CDR3 is TGTGCCAGCAGCCGTACAGGGGTCAGCTACGAGCAGTACTTC.

This chain joins TRBV11-2 and TRBJ2-7; 7 bases fit TRBD1. Germline V gene lookup returns CDR1 SGHAT and CDR2 FQNNGV. The CDR3 is 15 residues long. With V trimmed by 2 bases and J by 6 bases, 10 bases remained unmatched. CDR3 DNA sequence: TGTGCCAGCAGCTTAAGGACAGGTGAGATGCGCGAGCAGTACTTC. This codes for CASSLRTGEMREQYF. Based on the CDR3 plus reference TRBV11-2 and TRBJ2-7, the full variable domain is EAGVAQSPRYKIIEKRQSVAFWCNPISGHATLYWYQQILGQGPKLLIQFQNNGVVDDSQLPKDRFSAERLKGVDSTLKIQPAKLEDSAVYLCASSLRTGEMREQYFGPGTRLTVT.

The chain couples TRBV19 to TRBJ1-4; D not resolved. Trimming pared 3 bases from V and 0 bases from J, leaving 20 bases between. Germline CDR1 is LNHDA and CDR2 is SQIVND (reference sequence). The CDR3 is made up of 19 amino acids. CDR3 residues: CASSMMVWGVQATNEKLFF. The CDR3, as DNA: TGTGCCAGTAGTATGATGGTTTGGGGAGTACAAGCAACTAATGAAAAACTGTTTTTT.

This clone was counted only a few times. The chain joins TRBV19 to TRBJ1-1; 7 nucleotides agree with TRBD1. The length of the CDR3 is 13 residues. The germline V gene has CDR1 LNHDA and CDR2 SQIVND (reference sequence). Trimming cost V 5 bases and J 3 bases; bases outside gene matches: 3. CDR3 DNA: TGTGCCAGTAGTCTTACAGGGGACACTGAAGCTTTCTTT. Protein sequence: CASSLTGDTEAFF.

The chain is built from TRBV5-1 and TRBJ2-7, with D tentatively TRBD2 (5 bases). Trimming removed 5 bases at V and 3 bases at J, with 15 bases between. CDR1 is SGHRS and CDR2 is YFSETQ in the germline V gene. This CDR3 is 14 amino acids long. The CDR3 here is CASSIIAGDYEQYF. CDR3 in DNA: TGCGCCAGCAGTATCATCGCGGGCGACTACGAGCAGTACTTC.

The rearrangement links TRBV9 to TRBJ1-2; D might be TRBD1 (5 bases). Deletions cut 0 bases from V and 8 bases from J, with 14 bases between. This CDR3 spans 14 amino acids. CDR1 SGDLS and CDR2 YYNGEE come from the germline V gene. The CDR3 spells CASSVEGAGSGYTF. The CDR3 region has the DNA TGTGCCAGCAGCGTAGAAGGTGCAGGGTCGGGCTACACCTTC. Based on the CDR3 plus reference TRBV9 and TRBJ1-2, the full variable domain is DSGVTQTPKHLITATGQRVTLRCSPRSGDLSVYWYQQSLDQGLQFLIQYYNGEERAKGNILERFSAQQFPDLHSELNLSSLELGDSALYFCASSVEGAGSGYTFGSGTRLTVV.

The gene calls are TRBV19 and TRBJ2-3; 8 bases agree with TRBD1. The CDR3 sequence is 14 residues long. J gave up 4 bases and V 7 bases, and 7 bases lay outside the gene matches. Per germline, CDR1 LNHDA and CDR2 SQIVND (reference sequence). CDR3 sequence reads: CASKAGQAADTQYF. Written as DNA, the CDR3 is TGTGCCAGTAAGGCGGGACAGGCGGCAGATACGCAGTATTTT.

The CDR3 here is CASRPIRGTGGAYSPLHF. CDR3 DNA sequence: TGTGCCAGCAGACCCATCCGCGGGACAGGGGGCGCTTATTCACCCCTCCACTTT. The chain employs TRBV27 and TRBJ1-6, with 12 bases fitting TRBD1. The ends lost 6 bases at V and 8 bases at J; junction bases unmatched: 14. Germline CDR1 and CDR2: MNHEY and SMNVEV (reference sequence). CDR3 size: 18 residues.

The V call is TRBV5-5, the J call TRBJ2-1, with 11 bases lining up with TRBD2. Germline CDR1 SGHKS, CDR2 YYEKEE (reference sequence). The CDR3 has 17 amino acids. The J segment lost 3 bases and the V segment lost 4 bases, leaving 9 bases of the junction unmatched. The CDR3 here is CASSPLGTSGFYNEQFF. The CDR3 nucleotides are TGTGCCAGCAGCCCTTTGGGGACTAGCGGTTTCTACAATGAGCAGTTCTTC.

The CDR3 spells CASSPREGKRNTIYF. In DNA form, the CDR3 reads TGTGCCAGCAGTCCCCGCGAGGGCAAAAGAAACACCATATATTTT. The J gene is TRBJ1-3, the V gene TRBV6-5; D gene ambiguous. This CDR3 has 15 amino acids. CDR1 and CDR2 (germline): MNHEY, SVGAGI. V was cut by 5 bases and J by 5 bases, with 16 bases left in between.

The sample holds one count of this clone. The V call is TRBV5-1, the J call TRBJ1-2, with D possibly being TRBD1 (6 bases). This CDR3 has 15 residues. The V end was cut by 0 bases, the J end by 4 bases, with 13 bases between. Germline-derived CDR1 and CDR2 are SGHRS and YFSETQ. CDR3 nucleotides: TGCGCCAGCAGCTTGGGACAGGTCCTTCCCTATGGCTACACCTTC. It codes for CASSLGQVLPYGYTF. Complete variable domain (other parts from reference TRBV5-1 and TRBJ1-2): KAGVTQTPRYLIKTRGQQVTLSCSPISGHRSVSWYQQTPGQGLQFLFEYFSETQRNKGNFPGRFSGRQFSNSRSEMNVSTLELGDSALYLCASSLGQVLPYGYTFGSGTRLTVV.

J is TRBJ1-1 and V is TRBV12-3 or TRBV12-4; D uncertain. The CDR3 contains 13 residues. V gave up 2 bases and J gave up 0 bases, with 4 bases separating them. The CDR3 DNA follows: TGTGCCAGCAGTTTACATCTGAACACTGAAGCTTTCTTT. Its protein is CASSLHLNTEAFF.

The chain uses TRBV7-6 and TRBJ2-5; 8 positions agree with TRBD2. The CDR3 loop spans 15 amino acids. Germline CDR1 is SGHVS and CDR2 is FNYEAQ. Germline trimming cut 2 bases from V and 2 bases from J; bases unmatched to any gene: 4. The CDR3 region is CASSLYRGGQETQYF. The CDR3 region has the DNA TGTGCCAGCAGCTTATATCGGGGGGGACAAGAGACCCAGTACTTC.

The chain has TRBV2 and TRBJ1-5; D is ambiguous. V was cut by 0 bases and J by 7 bases, with 10 bases left in between. The germline CDR1 and CDR2 sequences are SNHLY and FYNNEI. The CDR3 runs 14 residues. In DNA, the CDR3 is TGTGCCAGCAGTGAAGCGTTGGGCGGGCAGCCCCAGCATTTT. This codes for CASSEALGGQPQHF. Based on the CDR3 plus reference TRBV2 and TRBJ1-5, the full variable domain is EPEVTQTPSHQVTQMGQEVILRCVPISNHLYFYWYRQILGQKVEFLVSFYNNEISEKSEIFDDQFSVERPDGSNFTLKIRSTKLEDSAMYFCASSEALGGQPQHFGDGTRLSIL.

CDR3 sequence: CASSLFGVRSGNTIYF. DNA of the CDR3: TGCGCCAGCAGCTTGTTCGGGGTCCGCTCTGGAAACACCATATATTTT. The V and J genes are TRBV5-1 and TRBJ1-3; D unresolved. Germline CDR1 SGHRS, CDR2 YFSETQ. The CDR3 is made up of 16 amino acids. V gave up 1 base and J gave up 0 bases, with 11 bases separating them.

This chain links TRBV7-9 with TRBJ1-6; perhaps TRBD1 as D (6 bases). V was trimmed by 5 bases and J by 10 bases, leaving 12 bases between them. The germline V gene has CDR1 SEHNR and CDR2 FQNEAQ (reference sequence). The CDR3 covers 13 residues. The CDR3 sequence: CASSPTGSSPLHF. The CDR3 nucleotides are TGTGCCAGCAGCCCGACAGGTTCCTCACCCCTCCACTTT.

This clone came up once. In DNA form, the CDR3 reads TGTGCCAGCAGTTTCTACGGCGGCTACTATGGCTACACCTTC. Amino acid sequence: CASSFYGGYYGYTF. The gene calls are TRBV28 and TRBJ1-2, with D uncertain. The V end lost 3 bases, the J end lost 3 bases, and 11 bases lay between the germline ends. The length of the CDR3 is 14 residues. The germline V gene encodes CDR1 MDHEN and CDR2 SYDVKM.

The J gene is TRBJ1-3, the V gene TRBV29-1; TRBD1 is a possible D gene (6 bases). The CDR3 is made up of 13 amino acids. Trimming took off 3 bases at V and 3 bases at J, with 9 bases between the two ends. Germline CDR1 SQVTM, CDR2 ANQGSEA. CDR3: CSVDRGDGNTIYF. CDR3 nucleotide sequence: TGCAGCGTTGACAGGGGTGATGGAAACACCATATATTTT.

On this clone: This sample also contains other DNA sequences that code for the same CDR3. The chain joins TRBV18 to TRBJ1-2; the match to TRBD1 covers 9 bases. Losses at the gene ends were 3 bases for V and 5 bases for J; bases not matched to a gene: 1. From germline, CDR1 is KGHSH and CDR2 LQKENI. The CDR3 covers 13 residues. The CDR3 bases are TGTGCCAGCTCACCGGGACAGGGATATGGCTACACCTTC. Translating it yields CASSPGQGYGYTF.

The CDR3 DNA is TGTGCCAGCAGAGACCCGGGACAGGGCAACTATGGCTACACCTTC. Amino acids: CASRDPGQGNYGYTF. The chain joins TRBV27 to TRBJ1-2, with TRBD1 matching 9 bases. The CDR3 covers 15 residues. V shed 6 bases, J shed 2 bases, and the junction held 7 bases outside the gene matches. Germline-derived CDR1 and CDR2 are MNHEY and SMNVEV (reference sequence).

V usage is TRBV6-1 and J usage is TRBJ1-5; D might be TRBD1 (5 bases). There are 19 residues in the CDR3. With 2 bases removed from V and 0 bases from J, the gap between germline ends came to 20 bases. Germline V gives CDR1 MNHNS, CDR2 SASEGT. The CDR3: CASSEYGHSKGFSNQPQHF. DNA of the CDR3: TGTGCCAGCAGTGAATATGGACACTCCAAGGGATTTAGCAATCAGCCCCAGCATTTT.

The chain combines TRBV6-2 or TRBV6-3 with TRBJ1-5; D possibly corresponds to TRBD1 (6 bases). V was clipped by 5 bases and J by 2 bases, with 19 bases between them. The CDR3 consists of 17 residues. CDR1 MNHEY and CDR2 SVGEGT come from the germline V gene. In DNA form, the CDR3 reads TGTGCCAGCAGTATAGCGCCGGGGGGCCTAGGCAATCAGCCCCAGCATTTT. The encoded protein is CASSIAPGGLGNQPQHF.

The chain is built from TRBV7-2 and TRBJ2-7; no reliable D call. V dropped 6 bases and J dropped 3 bases, with 9 bases sitting between them. Germline V gene data show CDR1 as SGHTA and CDR2 as FQGNSA. CDR3 size: 12 residues. The CDR3 region has the DNA TGTGCCAGCAGTTTTCCAGGCTACGAGCAGTACTTC. Translating gives CASSFPGYEQYF.

The chain combines TRBV5-1 with TRBJ2-3; D may be TRBD2 (5 bases). Germline CDR1 reads SGHRS; CDR2 reads YFSETQ. This CDR3 spans 15 amino acids. V was trimmed by 2 bases and J by 7 bases, leaving 17 bases between them. The CDR3 DNA follows: TGCGCCAGCAGCTTAGGACTTAACCCTGTCCATACGCAGTATTTT. Translation gives CASSLGLNPVHTQYF.

This clone showed up just a few times. The CDR3, as DNA: TGTGCCAGCAGCCCGGAGAGGGGGAACGTTGAAGCTTTCTTT. Translating it yields CASSPERGNVEAFF. The chain has TRBV7-8 and TRBJ1-1, with D maybe TRBD1 (6 bases). Germline V gene sequence: CDR1 SGHVS, CDR2 FQNEAQ. The CDR3 runs to 14 residues. V lost 5 bases and J 7 bases, leaving 17 bases between the germline ends.